This TCR beta chain emerged from a study of tumor-infiltrating lymphocytes in oesophageal squamous cell carcinoma. This clonotype turned up a few times. CDR3 size: 13 residues. Germline CDR1 reads MNHEY; CDR2 reads SMNVEV (reference sequence). The ends lost 6 bases at V and 10 bases at J; junction bases unmatched: 8. MiXCR was run by TCRdb on the PCR reads, yielding one entry per CDR3 protein. The data show 15,000 to 20,000 distinct CDR3 sequences, around 46% seen once. V usage is TRBV27 and J usage is TRBJ2-1, with TRBD2 identical over 8 bases. The sequencing sample was made of esophageal tumor tissue. The receptor was isolated from a male donor with esophageal squamous cell carcinoma. CDR3 loop: CASRSGSVREQFF. CDR3 DNA sequence: TGTGCCAGCAGGAGCGGGAGCGTTCGGGAGCAGTTCTTC.